This TCR beta chain was retrieved from a study of memory CD4+ T cells and cytomegalovirus serostatus. Study-level information: Of the healthy Belgian adults, 8 to 10 were CMV seropositive and approximately 24 seronegative. Notes on the study in general: Each of some 67 CMV-associated TCRbeta sequences occurred in one to five individuals.

Germline V gives CDR1 MGHDK, CDR2 SYGVNS. Unmatched junction bases numbered 3, after V lost 0 bases and J lost 6 bases. CDR3 length: 16 amino acids. A word on this clone: The target antigen is unknown.

This table comes from immunoSEQ multiplex PCR, and its TCRdb copy is limited to in-frame clones, with some not included. In the table there are about 96,000 clones, 80% of which are singletons. The sort gate was single viable CD3+CD4+CD8-CD45RO+ cells for memory CD4+ T cells. After thawing, CD4+ T cells were positively selected. The receptor comes from an adult in good health and CMV-seropositive. Material for sequencing was memory CD4+ T cells from blood. The rearrangement uses TRBV25-1 and TRBJ2-3; 13 bases align to TRBD2. The CDR3 sequence: CASSEYTSGRGDTQYF. In nucleotides, the CDR3 is TGTGCCAGCAGTGAATACACTAGCGGGAGGGGGGATACGCAGTATTTT.